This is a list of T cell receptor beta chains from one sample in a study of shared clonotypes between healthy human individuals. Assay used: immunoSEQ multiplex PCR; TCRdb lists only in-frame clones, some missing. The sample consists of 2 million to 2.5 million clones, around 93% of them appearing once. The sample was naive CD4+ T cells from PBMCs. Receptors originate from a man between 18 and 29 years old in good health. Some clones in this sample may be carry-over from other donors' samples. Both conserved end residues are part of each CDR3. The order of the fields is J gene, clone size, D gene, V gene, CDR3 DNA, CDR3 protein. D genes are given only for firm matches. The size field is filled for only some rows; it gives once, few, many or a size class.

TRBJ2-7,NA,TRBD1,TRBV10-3,TGTGCCATCAGGGGGGACAGTGCGCCCTACGAGCAGTACTTC,CAIRGDSAPYEQYF
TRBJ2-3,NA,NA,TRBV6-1,TGTGCCAGCAGAGCCGGGGATACGCAGTATTTT,CASRAGDTQYF
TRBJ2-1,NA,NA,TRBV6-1,TGTGCCAGCACCCCGGACCTTTTCTCCTACAATGAGCAGTTCTTC,CASTPDLFSYNEQFF
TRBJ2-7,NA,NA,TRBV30,TGTGCCTGGGCCTCCTTCGGAGGGGAGCAGTACTTC,CAWASFGGEQYF
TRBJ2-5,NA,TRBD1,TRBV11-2,TGTGCCAGCAGCAGGCGGACAGGGCCCGAGACCCAGTACTTC,CASSRRTGPETQYF
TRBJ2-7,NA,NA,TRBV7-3,TGTGCCAGCAGCCCGGGGAGCCCCTACGAGCAGTACTTC,CASSPGSPYEQYF
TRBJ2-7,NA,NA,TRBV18,TGTGCCAGCTCACCAGCAGATTACGAGCAGTACTTC,CASSPADYEQYF
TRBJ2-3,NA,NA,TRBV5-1,TGCGCCAGCAGCTTGCAGGGTTCCATCGGAGATACGCAGTATTTT,CASSLQGSIGDTQYF
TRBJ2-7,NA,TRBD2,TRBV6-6,TGTGCCAGCAGCCGACCCGGACTAGACTCCTACGAGCAGTACTTC,CASSRPGLDSYEQYF
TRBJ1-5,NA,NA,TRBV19,TGTGCCAGTAGTATCCTCCAGGGCAATCAGCCCCAGCATTTT,CASSILQGNQPQHF
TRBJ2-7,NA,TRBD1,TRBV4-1,TGCGCCAGCAGCCCACAGGGGGCTGTCGTTTACGAGCAGTACTTC,CASSPQGAVVYEQYF
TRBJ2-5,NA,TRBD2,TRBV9,TGTGCCAGCAGCGCCCTTGCGCCGACTAGCGAGGATCAAGAGACCCAGTACTTC,CASSALAPTSEDQETQYF
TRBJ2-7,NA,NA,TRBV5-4,TGTGCCAGCAGCTTGGGAGGGAGCCGCTACGAGCAGTACTTC,CASSLGGSRYEQYF
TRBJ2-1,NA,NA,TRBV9,TGTGCCAGCAGCATTCCAGCGGGTGAGCAGTTCTTC,CASSIPAGEQFF
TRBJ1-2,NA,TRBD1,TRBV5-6,TGTGCCAGCAGCTGGGCAAGACAGGGGATGCGCTACACCTTC,CASSWARQGMRYTF
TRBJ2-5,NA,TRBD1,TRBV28,TGTGCCAGCAGTTCCGGGACAGGGGGCCCTCGGACCCAGTACTTC,CASSSGTGGPRTQYF
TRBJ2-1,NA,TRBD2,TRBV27,TGTGCCAGCAGTTTATTCCCCCCGCTAGCGGGAGTGGTAAATGAGCAGTTCTTC,CASSLFPPLAGVVNEQFF
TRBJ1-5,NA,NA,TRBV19,TGTGCCACCACAACCTGGGGGCGCGGCAATCAGCCCCAGCATTTT,CATTTWGRGNQPQHF
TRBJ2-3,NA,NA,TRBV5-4,TGTGCCAGCAGCACCGATAGCGGTTCTAGCACAGATACGCAGTATTTT,CASSTDSGSSTDTQYF
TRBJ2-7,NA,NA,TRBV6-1,TGTGCCAGCAGAGGGATGAGCTCCTACGAGCAGTACTTC,CASRGMSSYEQYF
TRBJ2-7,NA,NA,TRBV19,TGTGCCAGTAGTTCGGGAGGGGGCCCGAGCTACGAGCAGTACTTC,CASSSGGGPSYEQYF
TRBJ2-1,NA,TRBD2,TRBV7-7,TGTGCCAGCAGCGAAACTAGCGGAGGATACAATGAGCAGTTCTTC,CASSETSGGYNEQFF
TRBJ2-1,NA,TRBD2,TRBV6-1,TGTGCCAGCAGGACTAGCGGGAGAGGTGAGCAGTTCTTC,CASRTSGRGEQFF
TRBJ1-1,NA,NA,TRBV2,TGTGCCAGTACCCTAGACAGTCGGAGCACTGAAGCTTTCTTT,CASTLDSRSTEAFF
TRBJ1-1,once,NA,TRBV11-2,TGTGCCAGCAGCTTACAGCCCAGACGATCTAACACTGAAGCTTTCTTT,CASSLQPRRSNTEAFF
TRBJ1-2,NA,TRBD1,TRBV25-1,TGTGCCAGCGGACCCTTGGGACAGCGGGGCTACACCTTC,CASGPLGQRGYTF
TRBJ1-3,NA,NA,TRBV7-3,TGTGCCAGCAGCTTAGGACCCCAGGACACCATATATTTT,CASSLGPQDTIYF
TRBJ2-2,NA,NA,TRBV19,TGTGCCAGTAGTATTGATCCTAGCCCCGGGGAGCTGTTTTTT,CASSIDPSPGELFF
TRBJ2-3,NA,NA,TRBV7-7,TGTGCCAGCAGCTTAGTCGGCACAGATACGCAGTATTTT,CASSLVGTDTQYF
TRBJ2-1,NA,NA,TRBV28,TGTGCCAGCAGTTTGTGGACAGACATCTACAATGAGCAGTTCTTC,CASSLWTDIYNEQFF
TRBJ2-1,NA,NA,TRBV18,TGTGCCAGCTCAGAATCGGGAGACTACAATGAGCAGTTCTTC,CASSESGDYNEQFF
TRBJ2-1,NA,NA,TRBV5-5,TGTGCCAGCAGCTTGGGGGCCGCGTGGGATGAGCAGTTCTTC,CASSLGAAWDEQFF
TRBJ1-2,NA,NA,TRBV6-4,TGTGCCAGCAGTGACGTTCCCGGGGCGACGCTCTATGGCTACACCTTC,CASSDVPGATLYGYTF
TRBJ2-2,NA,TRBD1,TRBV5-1,TGCGCCACCGGCCTACCCGGGACAGGACTTGCCGGGGAGCTGTTTTTT,CATGLPGTGLAGELFF
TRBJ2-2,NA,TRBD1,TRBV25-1,TGTGCCAGCAGCCTGACAGGGGGGCCGAACACCGGGGAGCTGTTTTTT,CASSLTGGPNTGELFF
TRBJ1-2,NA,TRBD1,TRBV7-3,TGTGCCAGCAGCTTCACAGGGGCCCGAGGCTACACCTTC,CASSFTGARGYTF